The present T cell receptor beta chain was sequenced within a study of blood T cells in healthy people across ages (dated by TCRdb to between 2014 and 2017). Broadly, across the study: In model experiments, roughly one uniquely barcoded TCR beta cDNA molecule per two T cells was captured by template switching. The study measured age-related changes in TCR beta repertoire diversity using deep sequencing normalized with unique cDNA molecular identifiers. The donors were divided into four age groups: young (average around 15 years), middle-aged (about 41), aged (about 60) and long-lived (roughly 82). Donors of different ages were randomly distributed across sequencing lanes to avoid experimental bias. Two additional independent replicas of 1 million unique cDNA reads from the same blood draw were analyzed for two donors (one aged 18 to 30 and one aged 80 or older).

The receptor library was made with 5' RACE. TCRdb shows the sequencer as Illumina HiSeq 2500. A second PCR of roughly 7 to 11 cycles was run with a J-beta primer mix and a sample-barcoded 5' primer. A template-switch 5' adaptor carrying 12 random nucleotides introduced a unique molecular identifier onto each TCR beta cDNA molecule. Each sample yielded at least 3 million CDR3-containing paired-end reads. All of the RNA was converted into first-strand cDNA using the Mint cDNA synthesis kit, with a TRBC-specific oligonucleotide serving as the primer. After uracil-DNA glycosylase treatment, a first 18-cycle PCR used universal primers M1SS and BC2_uni_R on all cDNA. The paper's processing steps were these. For normalization, 1 million high-quality reads were randomly selected from each sample, with every read carrying a distinct molecular identifier. Instead of being binned into consensus sequences, reads that shared molecular identifiers were thrown out. MiTCR, run with a Q25 quality threshold and the strictest error-elimination algorithm, handled CDR3 identification, clonotype clustering and error correction. Lower-bound total TCR beta diversity was estimated with a nonparametric unseen species model using Euler transformation. Starting from the raw public reads, TCRdb applied fastp trimming at Q25, assembled clones with MiXCR and retained in-frame beta chains. One record per CDR3 amino acid sequence lists the most common genes and DNA. These V and J calls are TCRdb output, not the study's own analysis. The sample has over 1,300,000 distinct CDR3 sequences on record, approximately 60% of them singletons. The ten top clones hold roughly 7% of the sample.

Compared with germline, V lacks 1 base and J lacks 8 bases; bases without a gene match: 10. CDR1 and CDR2 were assigned from the germline V gene as SGHVS and FNYEAQ. Including the terminal cysteine and phenylalanine, the CDR3 comprises 16 residues. Only the CDR3 DNA stays, 48 bases, in frame from base 1. Systemically healthy Caucasian individuals from Russia, 39 in total and aged about 6 to 90 years, were included as donors. Each donor gave 8 to 10 milliliters of peripheral blood, drawn into EDTA-treated Vacutainer tubes. PBMCs were isolated by Ficoll-Paque density-gradient centrifugation, with at least 6 million obtained per sample. Total RNA was extracted from PBMCs with Trizol reagent, with at least 5 micrograms obtained per sample. Naive CD45RAhigh/CD27high T cell percentages were measured by flow cytometry on a PBMC aliquot from every donor. Notes on this clonotype: The target of this receptor is not known. Base-call qualities are not available, and no considerably larger clone is one nucleotide away.

The full study reports these points: Compared with the aged group, the long-lived group had more naive CD4+ T cells, fewer expanded clones and increased TCR diversity, suggesting age selection. Because profiling used bulk unsorted PBMCs, naive and antigen-experienced compartments could not be compared conclusively. Estimates of total diversity from one million sequenced T cells were regarded as lower bounds and underestimates. The CMV infection status of donors was not known, potentially confounding age-related changes in expanded clonotypes. Observed TCR beta diversity correlated strongly with the percentage of naive T cells measured by flow cytometry. Observed TCR beta diversity per million T cells fell roughly linearly with age, and a significant reduction was already apparent by age roughly 40.

This TCR was sampled from a man aged 18 to 35 in good health. Sequencing used blood. The chain uses TRBV7-6 and TRBJ2-1, with 8 central nucleotides matching TRBD2. The CDR3 sequence is CASSLGAGDLSDEQFF. The sequence in DNA is TGTGCCAGCAGCTTAGGAGCGGGGGACCTTTCGGATGAGCAGTTCTTC. The full variable domain, with segments outside the CDR3 supplied by the reference TRBV7-6 and TRBJ2-1 proteins, appears as GAGVSQSPRYKVTKRGQDVALRCDPISGHVSLYWYRQALGQGPEFLTYFNYEAQQDKSGLPNDRFSAERPEGSISTLTIQRTEQRDSAMYRCASSLGAGDLSDEQFFGPGTRLTVL.